A selection of T cell receptor beta chains follows, all from one sample in a study of blood T cell repertoires in COVID-19. Method: immunoSEQ multiplex PCR; TCRdb's copy keeps in-frame clones and lacks some. This sample carries 90,000 to 100,000 clones, 70% to 90% of them seen once, and the ten largest clones take 4% to 5.5%. Sequencing was performed on peripheral blood. These receptors were taken from a man between 65 and 85 years old with acute or convalescent COVID-19. Both conserved end residues are part of each CDR3. The order of the fields is D gene, V gene, CDR3 length, J gene, clone size, CDR3 protein, CDR3 DNA. D genes are given only for firm matches. Expanded clones get a size class; other rows say once, few or many, or leave the size out.

d_gene: TRBD1; v_gene: TRBV18; len: 15; j_gene: TRBJ2-7; abundance: once; CDR3aa: CASSRTGASSYEQYF; CDR3nt: TGTGCCAGCTCACGGACAGGGGCTAGCTCCTACGAGCAGTACTTC
d_gene: NA; v_gene: TRBV7-7; len: 16; j_gene: TRBJ2-1; abundance: NA; CDR3aa: CASSLEGGAGTSEQFF; CDR3nt: TGTGCCAGCAGCTTAGAGGGGGGGGCTGGAACAAGTGAGCAGTTCTTC
d_gene: NA; v_gene: TRBV28; len: 12; j_gene: TRBJ2-7; abundance: NA; CDR3aa: CAIARGANEQYF; CDR3nt: TGTGCCATCGCCCGGGGGGCCAACGAGCAGTACTTC
d_gene: TRBD1; v_gene: TRBV5-1; len: 16; j_gene: TRBJ1-5; abundance: once; CDR3aa: CASRPGGNSEGQPQHF; CDR3nt: TGCGCCAGCAGACCAGGGGGGAACAGTGAGGGTCAGCCCCAGCATTTT
d_gene: NA; v_gene: TRBV12-5; len: 13; j_gene: TRBJ1-5; abundance: NA; CDR3aa: CASGFTADQPQHF; CDR3nt: TGTGCTAGTGGTTTTACCGCGGATCAGCCCCAGCATTTT
d_gene: TRBD1; v_gene: TRBV29-1; len: 13; j_gene: TRBJ1-5; abundance: few; CDR3aa: CSVAGGVDQPQHF; CDR3nt: TGCAGCGTTGCAGGGGGAGTAGATCAGCCCCAGCATTTT
d_gene: TRBD1; v_gene: TRBV11-2; len: 16; j_gene: TRBJ2-2; abundance: NA; CDR3aa: CASSPGQGPNTGELFF; CDR3nt: TGTGCCAGCAGCCCCGGACAGGGCCCGAACACCGGGGAGCTGTTTTTT
d_gene: NA; v_gene: TRBV5-4; len: 13; j_gene: TRBJ1-1; abundance: NA; CDR3aa: CASSTRAGTEAFF; CDR3nt: TGTGCCAGCTCGACCAGGGCTGGGACTGAAGCTTTCTTT
d_gene: TRBD1; v_gene: TRBV19; len: 13; j_gene: TRBJ1-2; abundance: NA; CDR3aa: CASSPQGDYGYTF; CDR3nt: TGTGCCAGTAGTCCACAGGGGGACTATGGCTACACCTTC
d_gene: NA; v_gene: TRBV5-6; len: 13; j_gene: TRBJ1-2; abundance: NA; CDR3aa: CASSLGSGYGYTF; CDR3nt: TGTGCCAGCAGCTTGGGGAGCGGCTATGGCTACACCTTC
d_gene: NA; v_gene: TRBV5-1; len: 13; j_gene: TRBJ2-2; abundance: NA; CDR3aa: CASNKINTGELFF; CDR3nt: TGCGCCAGCAACAAAATAAACACCGGGGAGCTGTTTTTT
d_gene: NA; v_gene: TRBV9; len: 14; j_gene: TRBJ1-1; abundance: NA; CDR3aa: CASSVHAVDTEAFF; CDR3nt: TGTGCCAGCAGCGTCCATGCGGTAGACACTGAAGCTTTCTTT
d_gene: NA; v_gene: TRBV30; len: 13; j_gene: TRBJ1-5; abundance: NA; CDR3aa: CAWSGSGDQPQHF; CDR3nt: TGTGCCTGGAGTGGGTCAGGGGATCAGCCCCAGCATTTT
d_gene: NA; v_gene: TRBV3-1/TRBV3-2; len: 13; j_gene: TRBJ2-7; abundance: NA; CDR3aa: CASSQDDLFEQYF; CDR3nt: TGTGCCAGCAGCCAAGATGACTTGTTCGAGCAGTACTTC
d_gene: TRBD1; v_gene: TRBV19; len: 14; j_gene: TRBJ1-2; abundance: once; CDR3aa: CASSIRDREHGYTF; CDR3nt: TGTGCCAGTAGTATCCGGGACAGGGAACATGGCTACACCTTC
d_gene: NA; v_gene: TRBV19; len: 15; j_gene: TRBJ1-4; abundance: NA; CDR3aa: CASSIRQGANEKLFF; CDR3nt: TGTGCCAGTAGTATCCGGCAAGGAGCTAATGAAAAACTGTTTTTT
d_gene: TRBD2; v_gene: TRBV2; len: 15; j_gene: TRBJ2-3; abundance: NA; CDR3aa: CASRRLAGVTDTQYF; CDR3nt: TGTGCCAGCAGGAGACTAGCGGGGGTTACAGATACGCAGTATTTT
d_gene: NA; v_gene: TRBV12-3/TRBV12-4; len: 12; j_gene: TRBJ2-5; abundance: once; CDR3aa: CASSPIRETQYF; CDR3nt: TGTGCCAGCAGTCCTATCAGGGAGACCCAGTACTTC
d_gene: TRBD1; v_gene: TRBV5-1; len: 16; j_gene: TRBJ1-1; abundance: NA; CDR3aa: CASSLGTGSAYTEAFF; CDR3nt: TGCGCCAGCAGCTTGGGGACAGGCTCAGCGTACACTGAAGCTTTCTTT
d_gene: TRBD2; v_gene: TRBV5-1; len: 14; j_gene: TRBJ2-5; abundance: NA; CDR3aa: CASSPPGLAETQYF; CDR3nt: TGCGCCAGCAGCCCTCCGGGACTAGCGGAGACCCAGTACTTC
d_gene: NA; v_gene: TRBV9; len: 12; j_gene: TRBJ1-2; abundance: once; CDR3aa: CASSTGVWGYTF; CDR3nt: TGTGCCAGCAGCACCGGAGTGTGGGGCTACACCTTC
d_gene: NA; v_gene: TRBV7-2; len: 14; j_gene: TRBJ1-3; abundance: NA; CDR3aa: CASSETLSGNTIYF; CDR3nt: TGTGCCAGCAGCGAAACTCTCTCTGGAAACACCATATATTTT
d_gene: NA; v_gene: TRBV28; len: 15; j_gene: TRBJ1-1; abundance: NA; CDR3aa: CASRPREGSATEAFF; CDR3nt: TGTGCCAGCCGCCCCCGGGAGGGGTCAGCCACTGAAGCTTTCTTT
d_gene: NA; v_gene: TRBV19; len: 12; j_gene: TRBJ2-2; abundance: NA; CDR3aa: CASSIRGGELFF; CDR3nt: TGTGCCAGTAGTATCCGCGGAGGGGAGCTGTTTTTT
d_gene: TRBD1; v_gene: TRBV5-1; len: 15; j_gene: TRBJ2-7; abundance: NA; CDR3aa: CASSTAGGAVYEQYF; CDR3nt: TGCGCCAGCAGCACGGCAGGGGGTGCAGTCTACGAGCAGTACTTC
d_gene: NA; v_gene: TRBV5-1; len: 15; j_gene: TRBJ1-6; abundance: NA; CDR3aa: CASSSRSSYNSPLHF; CDR3nt: TGCGCCAGCAGCTCGAGGAGCTCCTATAATTCACCCCTCCACTTT
d_gene: NA; v_gene: TRBV5-1; len: 14; j_gene: TRBJ2-1; abundance: NA; CDR3aa: CASSLDEPYNEQFF; CDR3nt: TGCGCCAGCAGCTTGGACGAGCCCTACAATGAGCAGTTCTTC
d_gene: NA; v_gene: TRBV25-1; len: 15; j_gene: TRBJ1-2; abundance: NA; CDR3aa: CASSEYGDSNYGYTF; CDR3nt: TGTGCCAGCAGTGAATATGGGGACTCTAACTATGGCTACACCTTC
d_gene: NA; v_gene: TRBV7-9; len: 13; j_gene: TRBJ1-2; abundance: NA; CDR3aa: CASSLRSDYGYTF; CDR3nt: TGTGCCAGCAGCTTGCGGTCCGATTATGGCTACACCTTC
d_gene: NA; v_gene: TRBV6-5; len: 15; j_gene: TRBJ1-2; abundance: NA; CDR3aa: CASSPPRGTLNGYTF; CDR3nt: TGTGCCAGCAGTCCCCCCCGGGGAACCCTGAATGGCTACACCTTC
d_gene: TRBD1; v_gene: TRBV13; len: 14; j_gene: TRBJ1-1; abundance: few; CDR3aa: CASSWGQGAKKAFF; CDR3nt: TGTGCCAGCAGCTGGGGACAGGGGGCGAAAAAAGCTTTCTTT
d_gene: NA; v_gene: TRBV7-2; len: 13; j_gene: TRBJ1-2; abundance: NA; CDR3aa: CASSSGHPLGYTF; CDR3nt: TGTGCCAGCAGCTCGGGACACCCTCTTGGCTACACCTTC
d_gene: TRBD1; v_gene: TRBV5-1; len: 15; j_gene: TRBJ1-2; abundance: NA; CDR3aa: CASSLATGTGVGYTF; CDR3nt: TGCGCCAGCAGCTTGGCCACCGGGACAGGGGTGGGCTACACCTTC
d_gene: TRBD1; v_gene: TRBV5-4; len: 15; j_gene: TRBJ2-7; abundance: NA; CDR3aa: CASSRDRGQSYEQYF; CDR3nt: TGTGCCAGCAGCCGAGACAGGGGCCAGTCCTACGAGCAGTACTTC
d_gene: TRBD1; v_gene: TRBV5-1; len: 15; j_gene: TRBJ2-1; abundance: once; CDR3aa: CASSLGQGFGDEQFF; CDR3nt: TGCGCCAGCAGCTTGGGACAGGGATTTGGAGATGAGCAGTTCTTC
d_gene: NA; v_gene: TRBV5-1; len: 18; j_gene: TRBJ1-4; abundance: NA; CDR3aa: CASRPCGLPQGTNEKLFF; CDR3nt: TGCGCCAGCAGACCCTGCGGCCTCCCCCAGGGAACTAATGAAAAACTGTTTTTT
d_gene: TRBD1; v_gene: TRBV28; len: 14; j_gene: TRBJ1-1; abundance: NA; CDR3aa: CASSHEQGVTEAFF; CDR3nt: TGTGCCAGCAGTCACGAACAGGGGGTCACTGAAGCTTTCTTT
d_gene: TRBD2; v_gene: TRBV5-4; len: 16; j_gene: TRBJ2-2; abundance: once; CDR3aa: CASSFQRGVNTGELFF; CDR3nt: TGTGCCAGCAGCTTCCAGCGGGGAGTGAACACCGGGGAGCTGTTTTTT
d_gene: NA; v_gene: TRBV2; len: 13; j_gene: TRBJ1-1; abundance: NA; CDR3aa: CASNLVWSTEAFF; CDR3nt: TGTGCCAGCAACTTAGTCTGGAGCACTGAAGCTTTCTTT
d_gene: TRBD1; v_gene: TRBV28; len: 16; j_gene: TRBJ1-1; abundance: NA; CDR3aa: CASSSPSGTGVAEAFF; CDR3nt: TGTGCCAGCAGTTCTCCGTCCGGGACAGGGGTGGCTGAAGCTTTCTTT
d_gene: NA; v_gene: TRBV5-1; len: 17; j_gene: TRBJ1-5; abundance: NA; CDR3aa: CASSLDGGLGSNQPQHF; CDR3nt: TGCGCCAGCAGCTTGGACGGGGGACTCGGGAGCAATCAGCCCCAGCATTTT
d_gene: TRBD1; v_gene: TRBV19; len: 14; j_gene: TRBJ1-2; abundance: NA; CDR3aa: CASNIRDRADGYTF; CDR3nt: TGTGCCAGTAATATCCGGGACAGGGCGGATGGCTACACCTTC
d_gene: TRBD2; v_gene: TRBV14; len: 16; j_gene: TRBJ2-3; abundance: NA; CDR3aa: CASSTGLAGFTDTQYF; CDR3nt: TGTGCCAGCAGCACGGGACTAGCGGGTTTCACAGATACGCAGTATTTT
d_gene: TRBD1; v_gene: TRBV5-4; len: 14; j_gene: TRBJ1-5; abundance: NA; CDR3aa: CASSADRGSQPQHF; CDR3nt: TGTGCCAGCAGCGCCGACAGGGGGTCCCAGCCCCAGCATTTT
d_gene: NA; v_gene: TRBV7-3; len: 13; j_gene: TRBJ2-3; abundance: NA; CDR3aa: CASSSLRSDTQYF; CDR3nt: TGTGCCAGCAGCTCGTTACGGTCAGATACGCAGTATTTT
d_gene: NA; v_gene: TRBV29-1; len: 12; j_gene: TRBJ1-5; abundance: few; CDR3aa: CSVSQANQPQHF; CDR3nt: TGCAGCGTTAGCCAGGCCAATCAGCCCCAGCATTTT
d_gene: NA; v_gene: TRBV11-2; len: 16; j_gene: TRBJ2-1; abundance: NA; CDR3aa: CASSLIGLASYNEQFF; CDR3nt: TGTGCCAGCAGCTTAATAGGCCTAGCGTCTTACAATGAGCAGTTCTTC
d_gene: NA; v_gene: TRBV6-9; len: 12; j_gene: TRBJ2-5; abundance: NA; CDR3aa: CASNRGAETQYF; CDR3nt: TGTGCCAGCAATCGGGGTGCAGAGACCCAGTACTTC
d_gene: NA; v_gene: TRBV30; len: 14; j_gene: TRBJ2-5; abundance: once; CDR3aa: CAWSSTGGGETQYF; CDR3nt: TGTGCCTGGAGTTCGACGGGGGGCGGGGAGACCCAGTACTTC
d_gene: NA; v_gene: TRBV10-3; len: 14; j_gene: TRBJ2-1; abundance: NA; CDR3aa: CAISESLGGEEQFF; CDR3nt: TGTGCCATCAGTGAGTCGTTAGGCGGCGAGGAGCAGTTCTTC
d_gene: TRBD1; v_gene: TRBV25-1; len: 14; j_gene: TRBJ1-1; abundance: NA; CDR3aa: CASSPVTGEYEAFF; CDR3nt: TGTGCCAGCAGTCCAGTTACAGGGGAGTATGAAGCTTTCTTT